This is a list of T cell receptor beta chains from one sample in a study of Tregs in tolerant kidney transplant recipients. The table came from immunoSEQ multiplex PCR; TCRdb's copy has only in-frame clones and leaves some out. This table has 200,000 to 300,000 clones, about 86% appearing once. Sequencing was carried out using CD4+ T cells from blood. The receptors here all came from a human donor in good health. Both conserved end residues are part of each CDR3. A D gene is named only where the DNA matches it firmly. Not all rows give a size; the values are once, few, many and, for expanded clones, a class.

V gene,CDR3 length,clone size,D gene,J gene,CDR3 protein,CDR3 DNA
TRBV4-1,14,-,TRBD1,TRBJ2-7,CASSHLDRAYEQYF,TGCGCCAGCAGCCACCTGGACAGGGCCTACGAGCAGTACTTC
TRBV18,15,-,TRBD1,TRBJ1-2,CASSPSTGAGYGYTF,TGTGCCAGCTCACCCTCGACAGGGGCGGGCTATGGCTACACCTTC
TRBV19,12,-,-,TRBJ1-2,CASRSDNYGYTF,TGTGCCAGTAGGTCCGATAACTATGGCTACACCTTC
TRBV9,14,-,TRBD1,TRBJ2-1,CASSPRDRGSEQFF,TGTGCCAGCAGCCCCAGGGACAGGGGTAGTGAGCAGTTCTTC
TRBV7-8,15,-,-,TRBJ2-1,CASSLDGLSYNEQFF,TGTGCCAGCAGCTTAGATGGGCTCTCCTACAATGAGCAGTTCTTC
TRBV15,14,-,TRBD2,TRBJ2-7,CATSRGRTSGRPIF,TGTGCCACCAGCAGAGGCCGGACTAGCGGGAGGCCCATATTC
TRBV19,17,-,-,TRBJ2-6,CASTSPGQSSGANVLTF,TGTGCCAGTACGTCGCCCGGACAGAGCTCTGGGGCCAACGTCCTGACTTTC
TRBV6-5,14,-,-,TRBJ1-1,CASISGTPNTEAFF,TGTGCCAGCATCTCCGGGACACCTAACACTGAAGCTTTCTTT
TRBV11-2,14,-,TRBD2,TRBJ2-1,CASSSSGGASEQFF,TGTGCCAGCAGCTCTAGCGGGGGGGCCTCTGAGCAGTTCTTC
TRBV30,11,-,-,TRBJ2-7,CAWSAGYEQYF,TGTGCCTGGAGTGCCGGCTACGAGCAGTACTTC
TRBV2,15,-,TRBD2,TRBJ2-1,CASSDRLAGGNEQFF,TGTGCCAGCAGTGATAGACTAGCGGGGGGCAATGAGCAGTTCTTC
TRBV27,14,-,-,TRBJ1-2,CASKTHGVNYGYTF,TGTGCCAGCAAAACTCATGGGGTTAACTATGGCTACACCTTC
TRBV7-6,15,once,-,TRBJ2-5,CASSLISLEVETQYF,TGTGCCAGCAGCTTGATCTCTTTGGAGGTGGAGACCCAGTACTTC
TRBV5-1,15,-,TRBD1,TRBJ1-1,CASSPTGLVRTEAFF,TGCGCCAGCAGCCCGACAGGGTTGGTGCGGACTGAAGCTTTCTTT
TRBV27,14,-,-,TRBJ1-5,CASSEHGATQPQHF,TGTGCCAGCAGTGAGCACGGGGCTACTCAGCCCCAGCATTTT
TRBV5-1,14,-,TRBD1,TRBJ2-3,CASSDRDGTDTQYF,TGCGCCAGCAGCGACAGGGATGGGACAGATACGCAGTATTTT
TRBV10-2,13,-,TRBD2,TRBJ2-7,CASGVGGPYEQYF,TGCGCCAGCGGAGTGGGAGGGCCCTACGAGCAGTACTTC
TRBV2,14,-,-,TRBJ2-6,CASTPVSGANVLTF,TGTGCCAGCACACCAGTCTCTGGGGCCAACGTCCTGACTTTC
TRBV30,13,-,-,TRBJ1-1,CAWSASKNTEAFF,TGTGCCTGGAGCGCCTCGAAGAACACTGAAGCTTTCTTT
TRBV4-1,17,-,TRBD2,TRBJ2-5,CASSQGPIAGGQETQYF,TGCGCCAGCAGCCAGGGTCCGATAGCGGGAGGGCAAGAGACCCAGTACTTC
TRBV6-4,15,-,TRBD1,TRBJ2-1,CASSRGQGDWNEQFF,TGTGCCAGCAGTCGCGGACAGGGGGATTGGAATGAGCAGTTCTTC
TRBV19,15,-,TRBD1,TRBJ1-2,CASSLWTGGNYGYTF,TGTGCCAGTAGTCTCTGGACAGGCGGGAACTATGGCTACACCTTC
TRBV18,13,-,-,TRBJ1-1,CASSSERPTEAFF,TGTGCCAGCTCATCGGAACGTCCCACTGAAGCTTTCTTT
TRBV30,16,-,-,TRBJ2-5,CAWSAGRAERPRDQYF,TGTGCCTGGAGTGCAGGAAGGGCGGAGAGACCCCGGGACCAGTACTTC
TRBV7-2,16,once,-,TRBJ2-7,CASSFSGNRFGYEQYF,TGTGCCAGCAGCTTTTCGGGAAACAGGTTCGGGTACGAGCAGTACTTC
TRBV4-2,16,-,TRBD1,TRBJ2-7,CASSQKFRDRTYEQYF,TGTGCCAGCAGCCAAAAGTTTCGGGACAGAACCTACGAGCAGTACTTC
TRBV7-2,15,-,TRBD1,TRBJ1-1,CASSLTGTVNTEAFF,TGTGCCAGCAGCTTAACAGGGACAGTGAACACTGAAGCTTTCTTT
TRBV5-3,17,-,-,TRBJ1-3,CARSLAGPAQAGNTIYF,TGTGCCAGAAGCTTGGCCGGGCCGGCCCAGGCTGGAAACACCATATATTTT
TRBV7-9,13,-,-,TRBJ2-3,CASKASSTDTQYF,TGTGCCAGCAAGGCATCTAGCACAGATACGCAGTATTTT
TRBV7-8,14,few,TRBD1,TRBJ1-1,CASSLPTGILRAFF,TGTGCCAGCAGCCTCCCGACAGGGATTCTGAGAGCTTTCTTT
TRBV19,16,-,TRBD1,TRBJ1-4,CASAGGAARANEKLFF,TGTGCCTCCGCAGGGGGCGCGGCGAGGGCTAATGAAAAACTGTTTTTT
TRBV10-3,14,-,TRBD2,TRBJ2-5,CAISPSGSKETQYF,TGTGCCATCAGTCCTAGCGGGAGTAAAGAGACCCAGTACTTC
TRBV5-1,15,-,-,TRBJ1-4,CASRHGSATNEKLFF,TGCGCCAGCAGACACGGGAGTGCAACTAATGAAAAACTGTTTTTT